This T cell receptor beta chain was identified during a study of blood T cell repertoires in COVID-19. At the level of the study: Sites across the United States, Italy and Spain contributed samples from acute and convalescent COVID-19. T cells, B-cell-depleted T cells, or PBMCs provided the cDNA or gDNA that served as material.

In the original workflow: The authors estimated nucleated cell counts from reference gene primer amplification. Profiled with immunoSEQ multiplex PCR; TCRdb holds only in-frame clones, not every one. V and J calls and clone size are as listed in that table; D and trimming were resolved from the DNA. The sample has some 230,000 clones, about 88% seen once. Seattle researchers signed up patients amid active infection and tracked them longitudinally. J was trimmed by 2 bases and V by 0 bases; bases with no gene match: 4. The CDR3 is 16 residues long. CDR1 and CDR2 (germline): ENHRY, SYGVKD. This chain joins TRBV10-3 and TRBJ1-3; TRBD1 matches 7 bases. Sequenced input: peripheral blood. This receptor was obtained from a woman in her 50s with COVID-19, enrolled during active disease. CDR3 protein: CAISESGQLPGNTIYF. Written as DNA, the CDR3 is TGTGCCATCAGTGAGTCGGGACAGCTCCCTGGAAACACCATATATTTT.